This TCR beta chain was sequenced during a study of blood T cell repertoires in COVID-19 (dated by TCRdb to the early 2020s). As for the study more broadly: The collaborator samples originated in the United States, Italy and Spain and spanned the acute and convalescent phases of COVID-19. Samples were obtained from the ongoing ImmuneRACE study (first 160 participants) and from 1,254 subjects provided by 6 global collaborators. Sample metadata almost always included a de-identified subject ID, COVID-19 status, age in years and sex. Deeply sampled blood TCRbeta repertoires from subjects exposed to, actively infected with, or recovered from COVID-19 were included in the dataset. Where available, HLA class I and class II types were obtained from metadata supplied by the sample provider rather than from assay-based typing. The repertoires were released in a freely available public database meant as a resource for research on the immune response to SARS-CoV-2. The prospective study material was composed of cDNA or gDNA derived from T cells, B-cell-depleted T cells, or PBMCs. The investigation overall reported the following: The amount of clinical and demographic metadata varied by source and participant and was provided uncurated.

Taken from cysteine to phenylalanine, the CDR3 has 14 residues. Only CDR3 DNA is held: 42 bases, read in frame from base 1. The junction shows trimming of 3 bases on V and 2 bases on J, plus 11 bases between the germline ends. CDR1 SGDLS and CDR2 YYNGEE were looked up in the germline V gene. Comments on this clone: What antigen it recognizes has not been identified. No much larger clonotype is one base removed from it; base qualities were not supplied.

The immunoSEQ Assay, a bias-controlled multiplex PCR, was used to amplify TCRbeta CDR3 regions from genomic DNA. Per the source publication's procedure: Within the assay, amplification of reference gene primers was used to estimate how many nucleated cells each sample contained. To quantify the absolute abundance of each unique TCRbeta CDR3 rearrangement, sequence reads were collapsed and filtered. For each sample, productive Simpson clonality was calculated by taking the square root of Simpson's diversity index across productive rearrangements. Sourced from immuneACCESS, this table was stored by TCRdb with only in-frame sequences that have V and J called. A share of the clones is absent; for the studies checked, an unresolved V gene accounts for under half, and the remainder has no known explanation. V and J calls and clone size are those listed in that table; D and trimming were worked out from the DNA. This sample comprises a few hundred thousand clones, around 90% of them detected only once. Of the sample, 3% to 4.5% falls within the top ten clones.

Whole blood was collected in K2EDTA tubes by collaborating institutions according to the institutions' own protocols. For TCRbeta analysis, collaborators shipped samples in one of three forms: frozen whole blood, isolated PBMCs, or DNA extracted from either of those sample types. Recombination linked TRBV9 to TRBJ1-2; the D gene is not confidently resolved. This receptor was obtained from a woman between 40 and 50 years old with acute or convalescent COVID-19. The sample taken for sequencing was peripheral blood. The DNA reads TGTGCCAGCAGCGGGGAGGTCGGAAACTATGGCTACACCTTC. Translated, it gives CASSGEVGNYGYTF.